One sample yielded the 21 T cell receptor beta chains listed below, sequenced in a study of CD8 T cells in Susac syndrome. Random hexamers primed reverse transcription of 0.5 to 1 ug RNA. TCRdb itself ran the immunoSEQ multiplex PCR reads through MiXCR, one entry per CDR3 protein. Of more than 20,000 distinct CDR3 sequences in the sample, 93% were seen once. The specimen sequenced was CD8+ T cells from PBMCs. Every receptor here comes from a human donor in good health.

The rearrangement links TRBV6-2 or TRBV6-3 to TRBJ2-2, with a possible D match to TRBD2 (5 bases). CDR3 size: 13 residues. Trimming stripped 2 bases from V and 5 bases from J, with 6 bases between. CDR1 and CDR2 (germline): MNHEY, SVGEGT. In DNA, the CDR3 is TGTGCCAGCAGTTACCCGGGGACCGGGGAGCTGTTTTTT. Protein sequence: CASSYPGTGELFF.

The V gene is TRBV9, the J gene TRBJ1-1; 10 nucleotides agree with TRBD1. Germline assignment: CDR1 SGDLS and CDR2 YYNGEE. J was trimmed by 5 bases and V by 3 bases; bases with no gene match: 16. The CDR3 has 18 residues. The CDR3 DNA reads as TGTGCCAGCAGCGACCGACCGGGACAGGGGTCGACTTTGACTGAAGCTTTCTTT. Amino acids: CASSDRPGQGSTLTEAFF.

This clonotype showed up just once. One junction end does not reproduce the germline sequence, and a read error may be involved. The J gene is TRBJ1-2, the V gene TRBV5-1, with D unclear. Germline CDR1 reads SGHRS; CDR2 reads YFSETQ. The CDR3 spans 13 residues. DNA of the CDR3: TGCGCCAGCACCTTGAATTACCCCTATGGCTACACCTTC. It specifies CASTLNYPYGYTF.

The count of this clonotype is one. One end of the junction varies from germline; a read error may be responsible. The V and J genes are TRBV20-1 and TRBJ2-3; 7 nucleotides agree with TRBD1. The length of the CDR3 is 12 residues. Germline CDR1 DFQATT, CDR2 SNEGSKA (reference sequence). The CDR3 sequence is CSVRQGTDTQYF. CDR3 nucleotides: TGCAGTGTTAGACAGGGAACAGATACGCAGTATTTT.

This chain joins TRBV2 and TRBJ2-1; D is ambiguous. The germline gives CDR1 SNHLY, CDR2 FYNNEI. Trimming stripped 2 bases from V and 6 bases from J, with 11 bases between. The CDR3 spans 14 residues. In DNA, the CDR3 is TGTGCCAGCAGTGAAACGATTCGGAGCAATGAGCAGTTCTTC. It codes for CASSETIRSNEQFF.

The chain has TRBV7-9 and TRBJ1-3, with D uncertain. CDR1 is SEHNR, CDR2 FQNEAQ, per germline (reference sequence). The length of the CDR3 is 14 residues. V dropped 6 bases and J dropped 0 bases, with 9 bases sitting between them. DNA of the CDR3: TGTGCCAGCAGGCTTTTGACCTCTGGAAACACCATATATTTT. The encoded protein is CASRLLTSGNTIYF.

CDR3 in DNA: TGCGCCAGCAGCCAAGGCCCCTTGCAGGACAGGAGTGGCTACACCTTC. Translating it yields CASSQGPLQDRSGYTF. The V gene is TRBV4-1, the J gene TRBJ1-2; 7 positions match TRBD1. The J segment lost 7 bases and the V segment lost 1 base, leaving 12 bases of the junction unmatched. Germline assignment: CDR1 MGHRA and CDR2 YSYEKL. The CDR3 is 16 amino acids.

The chain links TRBV19 to TRBJ2-1, with TRBD2 matching 9 bases. After removal of 5 bases from V and 5 bases from J, the junction contained 13 bases not matched to a gene. The CDR3 totals 17 residues. The V gene's germline CDR1 is LNHDA and CDR2 SQIVND (reference sequence). CDR3 sequence reads: CASSPTWSSGANNEQFF. The CDR3 DNA sequence: TGTGCCAGTAGTCCCACCTGGTCTAGCGGGGCCAACAATGAGCAGTTCTTC.

This clonotype was seen a single time. This chain links TRBV7-2 with TRBJ2-7; a possible D gene is TRBD1 (5 bases). V was cut by 5 bases and J by 3 bases, with 8 bases left in between. The germline V gene has CDR1 SGHTA and CDR2 FQGNSA. CDR3 length: 12 residues. CDR3: CASSKGLYEQYF. The CDR3 DNA is TGTGCCAGCAGCAAGGGGCTCTACGAGCAGTACTTC.

This clonotype was detected only once. This rearrangement joins TRBV7-9 to TRBJ1-4; D is unresolved. CDR1 is SEHNR and CDR2 is FQNEAQ in the germline V gene (reference sequence). V was shortened by 1 base and J by 4 bases, with 7 bases between the two germline ends. The CDR3 sequence is 14 residues long. CDR3 nucleotide sequence: TGTGCCAGCAGCTTAGAACTGGGTAATGAAAAACTGTTTTTT. It is translated as CASSLELGNEKLFF.

This sequence joins TRBV9 and TRBJ1-5; no definite D call. With 3 bases removed from V and 6 bases from J, the gap between germline ends came to 10 bases. The CDR3 length is 13 residues. The germline V gene encodes CDR1 SGDLS and CDR2 YYNGEE. CDR3 DNA: TGTGCCAGCAGCGCCGGTGACTCTCAGCCCCAGCATTTT. As protein: CASSAGDSQPQHF.

The chain uses TRBV7-2 and TRBJ1-2; the D gene is possibly TRBD1 (5 bases). The CDR3 covers 17 residues. CDR1 and CDR2 (germline): SGHTA, FQGNSA. The germline V and J ends were trimmed by 1 base and 2 bases, with 17 bases remaining between them. CDR3 DNA: TGTGCCAGCAGCTTAGGTATAGGGACGGGCCCGAACTATGGCTACACCTTC. It translates to CASSLGIGTGPNYGYTF.

This chain connects TRBV10-1 to TRBJ2-7, with D possibly matching TRBD1 (6 bases). The CDR3 contains 14 residues. CDR1 WNHNN and CDR2 SYGVQD come from the germline V gene (reference sequence). V was cut by 5 bases and J by 6 bases, with 17 bases left in between. The CDR3 sequence is CASSSRTEATEQYF. Written as DNA, the CDR3 is TGCGCCAGCAGTTCTCGGACAGAAGCTACCGAGCAGTACTTC.

This clonotype was found once. This sequence joins TRBV4-3 and TRBJ2-7, with D maybe TRBD1 (6 bases). The V gene lost 0 bases and the J gene lost 2 bases, with 11 bases spanning the gap. The CDR3 is 15 residues long. The V gene's germline CDR1 is LGHNA and CDR2 YSLEER. Written as DNA, the CDR3 is TGCGCCAGCAGCCAAGAACAGGGTCCGACCTACGAGCAGTACTTC. This sequence encodes CASSQEQGPTYEQYF.

This clonotype has more than one count but fewer than ten. CDR3 protein: CASSQWAEGRSSYEQYF. In DNA form, the CDR3 reads TGCGCCAGCAGCCAATGGGCGGAGGGGCGAAGCTCCTACGAGCAGTACTTC. The genes are TRBV4-3 and TRBJ2-7; a weak D match, TRBD2 (6 bases). V was cut by 2 bases and J by 0 bases, with 17 bases left in between. Germline CDR1 and CDR2: LGHNA and YSLEER. The CDR3 runs 17 residues.

The rearrangement joins TRBV27 to TRBJ2-2; 10 positions agree with TRBD2. Germline V CDR1 and CDR2: MNHEY, SMNVEV (reference sequence). J lost 5 bases, V lost 6 bases, and 9 bases had no gene match. The CDR3 runs 16 residues. The CDR3 DNA sequence: TGTGCCAGCAGACTCTGGACTAGCGGAGGAACCGGGGAGCTGTTTTTT. Translation: CASRLWTSGGTGELFF.

The chain recombines TRBV5-5 with TRBJ1-5; D not resolved. Trimming cost V 0 bases and J 6 bases, with 7 bases left between them. The CDR3 has 13 amino acids. The germline CDR1 and CDR2 sequences are SGHKS and YYEKEE (reference sequence). CDR3 sequence: CASSLDVPQPQHF. CDR3 coding DNA: TGTGCCAGCAGCTTGGATGTCCCTCAGCCCCAGCATTTT.

This clonotype was found once. The chain uses TRBV27 and TRBJ2-1, with 7 nucleotides matching TRBD2. Per the germline V gene, CDR1 is MNHEY and CDR2 is SMNVEV (reference sequence). This CDR3 spans 14 amino acids. V dropped 2 bases and J dropped 9; count of bases not matched to a gene: 7. This CDR3 is CASSLRWGGGEQFF. In DNA form, the CDR3 reads TGTGCCAGCAGTTTAAGGTGGGGGGGTGGTGAGCAGTTCTTC.

The V call is TRBV23-1, the J call TRBJ1-1; 9 nucleotides agree with TRBD1. TRBV23-1 is noted as an ORF with a role that remains uncertain. The V segment lost 4 bases and the J segment 7 bases; nucleotides outside the gene matches: 7. The CDR3 runs to 14 residues. The CDR3 spells CASSPPGQGVEAFF. CDR3 DNA sequence: TGCGCCAGCAGTCCCCCGGGACAGGGAGTTGAAGCTTTCTTT.

The chain couples TRBV14 to TRBJ2-7; D is perhaps TRBD2 (7 bases). Germline-derived CDR1 and CDR2 are SGHDN and FVKESK. This CDR3 has 15 amino acids. V lost 1 base and J 4 bases, leaving 14 bases between the germline ends. This chain's CDR3 is CASSQGRGARYEQYF. In nucleotides, the CDR3 is TGTGCCAGCAGCCAAGGTCGGGGGGCGCGGTACGAGCAGTACTTC.

J is TRBJ1-5 and V is TRBV7-9; tentative D call: TRBD1 (5 bases). V lost 6 bases and J 3 bases, leaving 15 bases between the germline ends. Germline assignment: CDR1 SEHNR and CDR2 FQNEAQ (reference sequence). This CDR3 is built from 15 residues. CDR3 sequence reads: CASSRETEINQPQHF. CDR3 sequence (DNA): TGTGCCAGCAGTAGGGAGACAGAAATCAATCAGCCCCAGCATTTT. The whole variable domain, filled in from reference TRBV7-9 and TRBJ1-5, reads DTGVSQNPRHKITKRGQNVTFRCDPISEHNRLYWYRQTLGQGPEFLTYFQNEAQLEKSRLLSDRFSAERPKGSFSTLEIQRTEQGDSAMYLCASSRETEINQPQHFGDGTRLSIL.